This T cell receptor beta chain was sequenced for a study of blood T cells in healthy people across ages. This clonotype has only a few counts. Its antigen is undetermined. General study findings and limits: A strong correlation between TCR beta diversity and naive T cell percentage was seen.

The authors ran a second PCR of 7 to 11 cycles using a sample-barcoded 5' primer and a J-beta primer mix. The yield of each sample was at least 2.5 million CDR3-containing paired-end reads. One entry per CDR3 protein results from TCRdb running MiXCR on the 5' RACE reads. The sample contains 800,000 to 1,300,000 distinct CDR3 sequences, roughly 24% of which appear only once. The same sample was also used in a study of T cells of mothers and their children. This second study notes: All extracted RNA went into cDNA synthesis, about 1.4 ug per 15 ul. In each mother, TCR beta CDR3 reads exceeded 9 million; in each child, they numbered 2.5 million to 3.5 million.

The TCR comes from a girl under 10 years old in good health. The material sequenced was blood.

The CDR3 loop reads CSVAAGRRRETQYF. CDR3 nucleotides: TGCAGCGTAGCAGCGGGCCGGAGGAGAGAGACCCAGTACTTC. The rearrangement uses TRBV29-1 and TRBJ2-5, with D perhaps matching TRBD2 (6 bases). Germline CDR1 SQVTM, CDR2 ANQGSEA. Trimming left V 6 bases short and J 4 bases short, with 18 bases between. This CDR3 contains 14 residues.